This entry describes one TCR beta chain. Individuals drawn from some 25 US areas were roughly 18 to 95 years old. Clinical history reported by participants formed the basis on which cohorts were assigned. Two negative PCRs, clearance, or symptom resolution characterized the recovered Cohort 3 donors. The data stem from a study of blood T cell repertoires in COVID-19. Whole-study context: Sample material is recorded as cDNA or gDNA derived from T cells, B-cell-depleted T cells, or PBMCs.

CDR1 SGHRS and CDR2 YFSETQ come from the germline V gene. This CDR3 has 16 residues. The germline V and J ends were trimmed by 0 bases and 1 base, with 13 bases remaining between them. Using immunoSEQ multiplex PCR, the repertoire was profiled, and TCRdb retains in-frame clones only, with some absent. The profile shows 150,000 to 200,000 clones, 80% to 90% of them singletons. Sequencing was performed on PBMCs or T cells enriched from blood (not recorded which). The receptor's source is a woman in her forties or fifties who had recovered from COVID-19. This rearrangement joins TRBV5-1 to TRBJ2-5; D remains ambiguous. The CDR3 nucleotides are TGCGCCAGCAGCTTGGGGGCATCAAGCCCCCAAGAGACCCAGTACTTC. Its translation is CASSLGASSPQETQYF.